The 14 T cell receptor beta chains listed next were all sequenced from one sample in a study of T cell clonality in common variable immunodeficiency. Sequenced by immunoSEQ multiplex PCR; TCRdb stores in-frame clones only, minus some. The sample is made up of under 50,000 clones, none counted only once. Sample: peripheral blood mononuclear cells. The receptors were sampled from a person between 18 and 75 years old in good health.

This clone was observed at least ten times. The DNA read from the CDR3 is TGCAGTGCTAGGCCAGGGGGAGGAAACATT. Its translation: CSARPGGGNI. The full CDR3 protein reads CSARPGGGNIQYF. V is TRBV20-1 and J is TRBJ2-4, with a weak D call TRBD1 (7 bases). The missing CDR3 end, 3 residues past where the read stops, is filled in from the germline J gene. The CDR3 covers 13 residues. Trimming left V 3 bases short and J 6 bases short, with 12 bases between. Looked up from germline, CDR1 is DFQATT and CDR2 is SNEGSKA (reference sequence).

This clone was observed many times. The sequenced fragment ends 3 residues before the CDR3 boundary, so the rest is inferred from the germline J gene. V usage is TRBV2 and J usage is TRBJ2-2; weak D call: TRBD1 (5 bases). This CDR3 contains 13 residues. Germline assignment: CDR1 SNHLY and CDR2 FYNNEI. The CDR3 here is CASSPSGANVLFF. CDR3 DNA, as far as it was read: TGTGCCAGCAGTCCCTCTGGGGCCAACGTG. The full variable domain, its missing parts supplied by reference TRBV2 and TRBJ2-2, is EPEVTQTPSHQVTQMGQEVILRCVPISNHLYFYWYRQILGQKVEFLVSFYNNEISEKSEIFDDQFSVERPDGSNFTLKIRSTKLEDSAMYFCASSPSGANVLFFGEGSRLTVL.

This clone showed up many times. With the read ending 3 residues before the CDR3 end, the germline J gene is used to fill in that end. The rearrangement uses TRBV6-2 or TRBV6-3 and TRBJ2-1; the match to TRBD1 covers 8 bases. Trimming cost V 10 bases and J 2 bases; bases outside gene matches: 10. The germline V gene has CDR1 MNHEY and CDR2 SVGEGT. This CDR3 comprises 15 residues. The sequenced CDR3 bases are TGTGCCACCCGTTTTCAGGGGGCACCCTACAATGAG. It specifies CATRFQGAPYNE. The full CDR3 sequence reads CATRFQGAPYNEQFF.

This clone was detected only a few times. Read sequence stops 3 residues before the CDR3 end, and the germline J gene provides the missing end. The V gene is TRBV5-1, the J gene TRBJ2-7; 9 positions match TRBD1. J was trimmed by 3 bases and V by 4 bases; bases with no gene match: 11. Germline V lookup: CDR1 SGHRS, CDR2 YFSETQ. The CDR3 is 16 residues long. The CDR3 spells CASSPFTGGAIYEQYF. The CDR3 bases that were read are TGCGCCAGCAGCCCCTTTACAGGGGGCGCTATCTACGAG.

Many counts were recorded for this clone. Read data end 3 residues before the CDR3 end; the end is taken from the germline J gene. The rearrangement uses TRBV5-1 and TRBJ1-4; D is unclear. This CDR3 region has 14 residues. V was shortened by 3 bases and J by 5 bases, with 11 bases between the two germline ends. The germline V gene has CDR1 SGHRS and CDR2 YFSETQ. The part of the CDR3 DNA that was read is TGCGCCAGCAGCTACGGAATCGGGAATGAAAAA. This codes for CASSYGIGNEK. The full CDR3 protein is CASSYGIGNEKLFF.

The table lists this clone with many counts. The CDR3 is CASSDWGGRGYTF. CDR3 DNA (partial): TGTGCCAGCAGTGACTGGGGGGGCCGCGGC. The V call is TRBV6-2 or TRBV6-3, the J call TRBJ1-2, with D possibly being TRBD1 (6 bases). The read ends 3 residues before the CDR3 terminus; that terminus is restored from the germline J gene. This CDR3 is built from 13 residues. Germline assignment: CDR1 MNHEY and CDR2 SVGEGT.

This clone was counted many times. The observed sequence ends 3 residues before the CDR3 terminus, with the missing tail filled in from the germline J gene. This chain uses TRBV19 with TRBJ2-3; D may be TRBD2 (6 bases). Germline V lookup: CDR1 LNHDA, CDR2 SQIVND (reference sequence). The length of the CDR3 is 16 residues. V lost 6 bases and J lost 3, with 19 bases in between. CDR3 residues: CASSPFSGAGTDTQYF. Partial CDR3 DNA: TGTGCCAGTAGCCCATTCTCGGGTGCGGGGACAGATACG.

This clone has ten or more counts. Read sequence stops 3 residues before the CDR3 end, and the germline J gene provides the missing end. The J gene is TRBJ1-2, the V gene TRBV30, with D possibly matching TRBD1 (5 bases). CDR1 GTSNPN and CDR2 SVGIG come from the germline V gene (reference sequence). The V and J ends lost 3 bases and 0 bases respectively, with 17 bases between them. CDR3 size: 16 residues. Partial CDR3 DNA: TGTGCCTGGAGGTTTCAGATGACAGTTTCTAACTATGGC. Translation gives CAWRFQMTVSNYG. The full-length CDR3 reads as CAWRFQMTVSNYGYTF.

This clone was seen many times. With the read ending 3 residues before the CDR3 end, the germline J gene is used to fill in that end. V and J are TRBV7-2 and TRBJ1-2; D uncertain. The V end was cut by 1 base, the J end by 4 bases, with 10 bases between. The CDR3 runs 14 residues. Germline CDR1 and CDR2: SGHTA and FQGNSA. Incomplete CDR3 DNA: TGTGCCAGCAGCTTAGTACGGGTGGGCTATGGC. Translation gives CASSLVRVGYG. The whole CDR3 sequence is CASSLVRVGYGYTF. Using reference TRBV7-2 and TRBJ1-2 for the parts outside the CDR3, the full variable domain is GAGVSQSPSNKVTEKGKDVELRCDPISGHTALYWYRQSLGQGLEFLIYFQGNSAPDKSGLPSDRFSAERTGGSVSTLTIQRTQQEDSAVYLCASSLVRVGYGYTFGSGTRLTVV.

This clone has at least ten counts. CDR3 sequence reads: CASSFADEQYF. The CDR3 DNA, read in part, is TGTGCCAGCAGCTTTGCGGACGAG. The chain is built from TRBV7-2 and TRBJ2-7; D not certain. Read coverage stops 3 residues before the CDR3 terminus; the germline J gene supplies the remainder. The CDR3 is made up of 11 amino acids. CDR1 is SGHTA, CDR2 FQGNSA, per germline. V gave up 3 bases and J gave up 5 bases, with 5 bases separating them.

This clone was counted ten times or more. From the germline J gene comes the end of the CDR3, since the read stops 3 residues before it. The chain links TRBV29-1 to TRBJ2-7; D is perhaps TRBD1 (6 bases). CDR3 length equals 13 residues. The V gene's germline CDR1 is SQVTM and CDR2 ANQGSEA. V lost 6 bases, J lost 4 bases, and 16 bases lay in between. Here the CDR3 reads CSVAGDRLYEQYF. The DNA read from the CDR3 is TGCAGCGTGGCGGGCGACAGGCTTTACGAG.

This clone was recorded many times. The read terminates 3 residues before the CDR3 end, so the remaining end is supplied by the germline J gene. The chain is built from TRBV5-1 and TRBJ1-2, with D maybe TRBD1 (5 bases). Germline lookup yields CDR1 SGHRS and CDR2 YFSETQ. V dropped 0 bases and J dropped 4 bases, with 19 bases sitting between them. There are 17 residues in the CDR3. CDR3 sequence reads: CASSLAPSGEGSYGYTF. The CDR3 DNA, read in part, is TGCGCCAGCAGCTTGGCTCCCTCGGGGGAGGGGAGCTATGGC.

This clone was counted between two and nine times. An end of the junction does not agree with germline; a read error may underlie this. Partial CDR3 DNA: TGCACCAGCAGCCTGTGGAGGGGGATGTACCAAGAGACG. As protein: CTSSLWRGMYQET. The whole CDR3 is CTSSLWRGMYQETQYF. The rearrangement joins TRBV7-4 to TRBJ2-3, with D perhaps TRBD1 or TRBD2 (6 bases each). The CDR3 end lies 3 residues beyond the end of the read and is filled in from the germline J gene. The CDR3 length is 16 residues. From germline, CDR1 is SGHVT and CDR2 SQSDAQ.

This clone was counted many times. At one end, the junction sequence differs from germline, possibly due to a read error. The read terminates 3 residues before the CDR3 end, so the remaining end is supplied by the germline J gene. The J gene is TRBJ1-4, the V gene TRBV4-2; D perhaps matches TRBD1 (6 bases). The germline CDR1 and CDR2 sequences are LGHNA and YNFKEQ. The CDR3 extends over 18 amino acids. This chain's CDR3 is CASSQVPGQGVGDEKLFF. The covered CDR3 bases are TGCGCCAGCAGCCAAGTCCCGGGACAAGGGGTCGGAGATGAAAAA.